The 20 T cell receptor beta chains below were found in one sample sequenced in a study of T cells in Graves' hyperthyroidism and ophthalmopathy. TCR beta CDR3 region amplification was performed from RNA transcripts. Primed by the HTBI set, a first-round RT-PCR was run on the TCR CDR3. TCRdb re-analysed the multiplex PCR reads in MiXCR, keeping a single row per CDR3 protein. The repertoire consists of fewer than 550,000 distinct CDR3 sequences, with approximately 14% occurring once and the leading ten covering roughly 7.4%. Sequenced: blood. Every receptor here comes from a woman aged 18-29 years with Graves' hyperthyroidism.

This clonotype has a handful of counts. A much larger clone sits a single nucleotide away, making a read error possible. The chain combines TRBV27 with TRBJ1-1; no firm D call. This CDR3 is 13 amino acids long. Germline V gives CDR1 MNHEY, CDR2 SMNVEV (reference sequence). The chain's CDR3 is CACSPRAGTEAFF. In nucleotides, the CDR3 is TGTGCCTGCAGTCCAAGGGCGGGGACTGAAGCTTTCTTT.

This clonotype was counted ten times or more. The chain joins TRBV9 to TRBJ2-5, with 14 bases matching TRBD2. V trimming: 4 bases; J trimming: 3 bases; junction bases outside the gene matches: 5. This CDR3 spans 16 amino acids. From germline, CDR1 is SGDLS and CDR2 YYNGEE. CDR3 region: CASSPGTSGSKETQYF. The CDR3 DNA sequence: TGTGCCAGCAGCCCTGGGACTAGCGGGAGCAAAGAGACCCAGTACTTC.

This clonotype occurred many times. The chain joins TRBV12-3 or TRBV12-4 to TRBJ2-7, with 11 positions matching TRBD2. V dropped 2 bases and J dropped 2; count of bases not matched to a gene: 5. The CDR3 contains 16 residues. The CDR3 reads CASSLRLAGGAYEQYF. The DNA for the CDR3 is TGTGCCAGCAGTTTAAGGCTAGCGGGAGGCGCCTACGAGCAGTACTTC.

This clonotype was picked up many times. The chain recombines TRBV5-1 with TRBJ2-5, with a possible D match to TRBD1 (6 bases). Trimming removed 4 bases from V and 3 bases from J, with 19 bases in between. CDR1 and CDR2 (germline): SGHRS, YFSETQ. This CDR3 has 16 residues. The CDR3: CASSTALRTAKETQYF. DNA for the CDR3: TGCGCCAGCAGCACGGCGCTCAGGACAGCAAAAGAGACCCAGTACTTC.

Many counts were recorded for this clonotype. CDR3 DNA: TGTGCCAGCAGCTTCAAAATCTCCTACAATGAGCAGTTCTTC. As protein: CASSFKISYNEQFF. The V call is TRBV7-2, the J call TRBJ2-1; the D is unclear. Trimming removed 3 bases from V and 0 bases from J, with 6 bases in between. The CDR3 loop spans 14 amino acids. CDR1 is SGHTA and CDR2 is FQGNSA in the germline V gene.

This clonotype came up many times. The rearrangement uses TRBV6-1 and TRBJ2-7; TRBD1 aligns across 7 bases. CDR1 and CDR2 from the germline V gene are MNHNS and SASEGT. The CDR3 spans 14 residues. The ends lost 7 bases at V and 1 base at J; junction bases unmatched: 7. CDR3 residues: CASTERQGSYEQYF. CDR3 coding DNA: TGTGCCAGCACCGAACGACAGGGATCCTACGAGCAGTACTTC.

The sample holds a few counts of this clonotype. The gene calls are TRBV15 and TRBJ1-1; D is undetermined. CDR1 and CDR2 (germline): LNHNV, YYDKDF (reference sequence). There are 15 residues in the CDR3. V lost 3 bases and J 0 bases, leaving 11 bases between the germline ends. The CDR3 coding sequence is TGTGCCACCAGCAGGGGAGGACGGTTGAACACTGAAGCTTTCTTT. Translated, it gives CATSRGGRLNTEAFF.

The chain is built from TRBV19 and TRBJ1-2, with TRBD1 matching over 9 bases. Unmatched junction bases numbered 17, after V lost 6 bases and J lost 6 bases. Per germline, CDR1 LNHDA and CDR2 SQIVND (reference sequence). The CDR3 length is 17 residues. The DNA of the CDR3 is TGTGCCAGTAGGTTACAGGGGGCAGGGGGGACTCTCCATGGCTACACCTTC. It translates to CASRLQGAGGTLHGYTF.

This chain connects TRBV6-1 to TRBJ2-3; possibly TRBD2 for D (6 bases). The ends were cut back, 6 bases at V and 4 bases at J, with 11 bases in the middle. Germline-derived CDR1 and CDR2 are MNHNS and SASEGT. CDR3 length equals 13 residues. This chain's CDR3 is CASRGGFSDTQYF. The CDR3 nucleotides are TGTGCCAGCAGGGGGGGATTCTCAGATACGCAGTATTTT.

At least ten counts were recorded for this clonotype. J is TRBJ2-1 and V is TRBV4-1; TRBD2 agrees at 12 bases. The CDR3 is 21 residues long. From germline, CDR1 is MGHRA and CDR2 YSYEKL. J gave up 5 bases and V 4 bases, and 21 bases lay outside the gene matches. The CDR3 coding sequence is TGCGCCAGCAGCCCGTCCCCAGACACTAGCGGGAGGAGAGGGATTGACAATGAGCAGTTCTTC. Translation gives CASSPSPDTSGRRGIDNEQFF.

This clonotype has at least ten counts. The chain employs TRBV5-1 and TRBJ2-7; a possible D gene is TRBD2 (7 bases). The CDR3 runs to 15 residues. Germline CDR1 SGHRS, CDR2 YFSETQ. With 0 bases removed from V and 4 bases from J, the gap between germline ends came to 14 bases. CDR3 sequence (DNA): TGCGCCAGCAGCTTGGAGGCGGGGGCCTCATACGAGCAGTACTTC. Protein sequence: CASSLEAGASYEQYF.

The gene calls are TRBV19 and TRBJ1-2; TRBD1 matches at 8 bases. V gave up 3 bases and J gave up 7 bases; unmatched junction bases: 7. The CDR3 is 14 amino acids. Germline V gene lookup returns CDR1 LNHDA and CDR2 SQIVND (reference sequence). The CDR3 region is CASSIQDRDSGYTF. CDR3 coding DNA: TGTGCCAGTAGTATTCAGGACAGGGACTCTGGCTACACCTTC.

This clonotype appeared many times. This chain uses TRBV11-2 with TRBJ1-6; D ambiguous. Trimming removed 5 bases from V and 10 bases from J, with 15 bases in between. The CDR3 spans 14 residues. CDR1 and CDR2 (germline): SGHAT, FQNNGV. CDR3 amino acids: CASSPTSGGSPLHF. For the CDR3, the DNA is TGTGCCAGCAGCCCTACCTCGGGAGGATCACCCCTCCACTTT.

The rearrangement joins TRBV19 to TRBJ2-2; the D is unclear. The V and J ends lost 0 bases and 8 bases respectively, with 13 bases between them. The V gene's germline CDR1 is LNHDA and CDR2 SQIVND (reference sequence). The CDR3 covers 15 residues. The CDR3 reads CASSIDHGYRGELFF. Here the CDR3 DNA reads TGTGCCAGTAGTATAGATCACGGTTACAGAGGGGAGCTGTTTTTT.

This clonotype was seen more than once but under ten times. The chain couples TRBV7-9 to TRBJ2-6; D uncertain. Germline CDR1 and CDR2: SEHNR and FQNEAQ (reference sequence). The CDR3 totals 16 residues. Trimming pared 0 bases from V and 2 bases from J, leaving 8 bases between. CDR3 loop: CASSLARTAGANVLTF. The CDR3 DNA sequence: TGTGCCAGCAGCTTAGCGCGGACGGCTGGGGCCAACGTCCTGACTTTC.

This clonotype was observed at least ten times. The V and J genes are TRBV3-1 and TRBJ2-7, with D possibly being TRBD1 (6 bases). With 1 base removed from V and 6 bases from J, the gap between germline ends came to 16 bases. There are 15 residues in the CDR3. The germline V gene has CDR1 LGHDT and CDR2 YNNKEL (reference sequence). For the CDR3, the DNA is TGTGCCAGCAGCCAAGCAACAGGGTATAGCTCCGAGCAGTACTTC. Protein product: CASSQATGYSSEQYF.

The chain employs TRBV5-1 and TRBJ2-1, with 12 bases that match TRBD2. The CDR3 covers 16 residues. CDR1 SGHRS and CDR2 YFSETQ come from the germline V gene. V dropped 2 bases and J dropped 6; count of bases not matched to a gene: 6. The DNA for the CDR3 is TGCGCCAGCAGCTTCCTAACTAGCGGGGGGACCAATGAGCAGTTCTTC. This codes for CASSFLTSGGTNEQFF.

This clonotype was counted ten times or more. This sequence joins TRBV5-1 and TRBJ1-2, with D perhaps TRBD1 (6 bases). Germline V gene sequence: CDR1 SGHRS, CDR2 YFSETQ. The CDR3 extends over 15 amino acids. The V end lost 4 bases, the J end lost 4 bases, and 17 bases lay between the germline ends. CDR3 nucleotides: TGCGCCAGCAGCGTCAATAACAGGGTGGCCTATGGCTACACCTTC. Encoded protein: CASSVNNRVAYGYTF. The complete variable domain, with remaining parts taken from reference TRBV5-1 and TRBJ1-2, reads KAGVTQTPRYLIKTRGQQVTLSCSPISGHRSVSWYQQTPGQGLQFLFEYFSETQRNKGNFPGRFSGRQFSNSRSEMNVSTLELGDSALYLCASSVNNRVAYGYTFGSGTRLTVV.

This clonotype has just one count. The chain couples TRBV2 to TRBJ2-7; the D is unclear. The CDR3 covers 13 residues. The V and J ends lost 7 bases and 1 base respectively, with 11 bases between them. From germline, CDR1 is SNHLY and CDR2 FYNNEI. DNA of the CDR3: TGTGCCAGCAATACCGGGCCATCCTACGAGCAGTACTTC. Protein: CASNTGPSYEQYF.

The J gene is TRBJ1-2, the V gene TRBV10-3, with unresolved D. The CDR3 contains 15 residues. V gave up 4 bases and J gave up 6 bases, with 18 bases separating them. Looked up from germline, CDR1 is ENHRY and CDR2 is SYGVKD. The CDR3 DNA reads TGTGCCATCAGTGCCGACACAATAATTGAGAATGGCTACACCTTC. Protein: CAISADTIIENGYTF.